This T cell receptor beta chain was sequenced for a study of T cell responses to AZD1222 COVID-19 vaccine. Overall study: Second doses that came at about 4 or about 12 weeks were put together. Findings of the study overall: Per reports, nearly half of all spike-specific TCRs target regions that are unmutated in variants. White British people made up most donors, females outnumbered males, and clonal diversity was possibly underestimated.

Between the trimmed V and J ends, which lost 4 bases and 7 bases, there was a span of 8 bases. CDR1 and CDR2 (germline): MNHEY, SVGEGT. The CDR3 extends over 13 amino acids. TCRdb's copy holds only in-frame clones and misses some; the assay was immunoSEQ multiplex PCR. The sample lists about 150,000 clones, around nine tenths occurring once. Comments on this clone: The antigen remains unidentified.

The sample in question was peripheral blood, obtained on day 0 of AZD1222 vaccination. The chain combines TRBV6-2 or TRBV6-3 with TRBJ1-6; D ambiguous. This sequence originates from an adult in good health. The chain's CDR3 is CASSSQENSPLHF. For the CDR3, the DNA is TGTGCCAGCAGTTCCCAGGAGAATTCACCCCTCCACTTT.